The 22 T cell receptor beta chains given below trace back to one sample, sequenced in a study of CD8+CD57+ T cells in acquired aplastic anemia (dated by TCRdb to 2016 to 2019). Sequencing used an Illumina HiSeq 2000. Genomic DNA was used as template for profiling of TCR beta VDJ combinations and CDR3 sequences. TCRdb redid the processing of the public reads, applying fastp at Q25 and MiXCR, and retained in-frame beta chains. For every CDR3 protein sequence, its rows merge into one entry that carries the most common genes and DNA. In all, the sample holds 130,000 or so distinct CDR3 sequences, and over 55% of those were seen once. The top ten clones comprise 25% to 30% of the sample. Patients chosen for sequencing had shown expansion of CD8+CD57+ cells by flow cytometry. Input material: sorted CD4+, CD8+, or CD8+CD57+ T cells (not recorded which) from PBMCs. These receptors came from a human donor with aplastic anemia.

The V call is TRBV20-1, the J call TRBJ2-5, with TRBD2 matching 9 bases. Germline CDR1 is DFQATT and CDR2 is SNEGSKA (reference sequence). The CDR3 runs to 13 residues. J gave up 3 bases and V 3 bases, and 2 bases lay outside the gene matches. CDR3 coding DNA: TGCAGTGCTAGGCTAGCGGGAAAAGAGACCCAGTACTTC. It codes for CSARLAGKETQYF.

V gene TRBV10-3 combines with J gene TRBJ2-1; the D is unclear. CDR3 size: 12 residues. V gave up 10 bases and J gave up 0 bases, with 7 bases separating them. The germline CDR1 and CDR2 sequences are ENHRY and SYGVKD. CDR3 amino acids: CATGSSYNEQFF. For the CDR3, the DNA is TGTGCCACCGGGTCCTCCTACAATGAGCAGTTCTTC.

For the CDR3, the DNA is TGTGCCAGCAGCTCGCCCCCCCAGGAGCAGTACTTC. This sequence encodes CASSSPPQEQYF. This chain links TRBV7-8 with TRBJ2-7; D uncertain. V shed 4 bases and J shed 7 bases, with 11 bases lying between them. Germline V lookup: CDR1 SGHVS, CDR2 FQNEAQ. The CDR3 is 12 amino acids.

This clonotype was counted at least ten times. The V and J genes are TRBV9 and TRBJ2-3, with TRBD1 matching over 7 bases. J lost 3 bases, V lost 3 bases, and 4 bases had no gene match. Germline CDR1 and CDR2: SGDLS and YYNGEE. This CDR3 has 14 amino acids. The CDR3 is CASSDKTGTDTQYF. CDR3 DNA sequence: TGTGCCAGCAGCGATAAGACAGGGACAGATACGCAGTATTTT. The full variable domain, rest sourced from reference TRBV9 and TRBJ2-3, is DSGVTQTPKHLITATGQRVTLRCSPRSGDLSVYWYQQSLDQGLQFLIQYYNGEERAKGNILERFSAQQFPDLHSELNLSSLELGDSALYFCASSDKTGTDTQYFGPGTRLTVL.

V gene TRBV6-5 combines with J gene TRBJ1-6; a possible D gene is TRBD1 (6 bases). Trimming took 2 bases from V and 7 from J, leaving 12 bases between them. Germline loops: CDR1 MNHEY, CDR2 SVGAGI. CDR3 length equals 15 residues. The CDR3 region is CASSYPLGANSPLHF. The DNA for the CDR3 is TGTGCCAGCAGTTACCCCCTGGGGGCGAATTCACCCCTCCACTTT.

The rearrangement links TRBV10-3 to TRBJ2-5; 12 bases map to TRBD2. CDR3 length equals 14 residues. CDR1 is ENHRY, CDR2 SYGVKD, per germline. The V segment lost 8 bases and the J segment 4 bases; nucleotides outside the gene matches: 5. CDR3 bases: TGTGCCATCTCCCTAGCGGGAGGGAGAGAGACCCAGTACTTC. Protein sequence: CAISLAGGRETQYF.

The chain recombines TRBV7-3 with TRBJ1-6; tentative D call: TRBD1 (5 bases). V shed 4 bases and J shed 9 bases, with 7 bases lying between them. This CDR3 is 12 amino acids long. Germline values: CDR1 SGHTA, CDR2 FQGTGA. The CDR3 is CASSSRASPLHF. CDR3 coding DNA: TGTGCCAGCAGCTCCAGGGCTTCACCCCTCCACTTT. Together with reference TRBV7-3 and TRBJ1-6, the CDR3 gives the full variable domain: GAGVSQTPSNKVTEKGKYVELRCDPISGHTALYWYRQSLGQGPEFLIYFQGTGAADDSGLPNDRFFAVRPEGSVSTLKIQRTERGDSAVYLCASSSRASPLHFGNGTRLTVT.

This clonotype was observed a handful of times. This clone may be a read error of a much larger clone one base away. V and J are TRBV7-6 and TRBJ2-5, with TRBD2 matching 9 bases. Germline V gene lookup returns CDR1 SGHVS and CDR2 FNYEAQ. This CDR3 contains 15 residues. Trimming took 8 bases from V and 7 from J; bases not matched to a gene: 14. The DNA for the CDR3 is TGTGCCAGCGCCAGCGGGGTAGCGGGGGAGGGGACCCAGTACTTC. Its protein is CASASGVAGEGTQYF.

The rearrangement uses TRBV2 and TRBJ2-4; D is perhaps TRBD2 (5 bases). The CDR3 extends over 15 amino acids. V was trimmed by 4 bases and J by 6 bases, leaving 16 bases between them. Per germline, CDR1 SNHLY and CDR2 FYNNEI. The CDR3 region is CASSAEVPPLNIQYF. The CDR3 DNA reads TGTGCCAGCAGTGCGGAGGTTCCCCCCCTAAACATTCAGTACTTC.

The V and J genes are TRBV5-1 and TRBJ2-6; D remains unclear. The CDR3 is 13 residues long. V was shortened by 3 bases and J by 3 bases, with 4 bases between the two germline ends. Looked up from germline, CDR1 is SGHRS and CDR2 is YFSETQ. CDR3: CASSSYGANVLTF. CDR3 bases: TGCGCCAGCAGCTCCTATGGGGCCAACGTCCTGACTTTC.

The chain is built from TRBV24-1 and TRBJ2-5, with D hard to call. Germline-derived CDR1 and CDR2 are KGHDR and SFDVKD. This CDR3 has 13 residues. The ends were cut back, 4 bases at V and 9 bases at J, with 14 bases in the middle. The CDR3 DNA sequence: TGTGCCACCAGTGAGAGCCCAAAGGCGGCCCAGTACTTC. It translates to CATSESPKAAQYF.

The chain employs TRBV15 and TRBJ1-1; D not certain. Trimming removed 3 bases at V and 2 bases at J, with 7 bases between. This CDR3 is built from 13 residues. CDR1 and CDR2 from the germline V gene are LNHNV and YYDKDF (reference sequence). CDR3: CATSRDGNTEAFF. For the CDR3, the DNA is TGTGCCACCAGCAGGGACGGTAACACTGAAGCTTTCTTT. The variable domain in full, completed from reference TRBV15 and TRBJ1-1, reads DAMVIQNPRYQVTQFGKPVTLSCSQTLNHNVMYWYQQKSSQAPKLLFHYYDKDFNNEADTPDNFQSRRPNTSFCFLDIRSPGLGDTAMYLCATSRDGNTEAFFGQGTRLTVV.

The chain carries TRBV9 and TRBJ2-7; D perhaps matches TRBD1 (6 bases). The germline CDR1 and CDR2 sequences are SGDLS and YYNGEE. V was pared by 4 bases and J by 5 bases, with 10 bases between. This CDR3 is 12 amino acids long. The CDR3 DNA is TGTGCCAGCAGCCCCACAGGGCACGAGCAGTACTTC. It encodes CASSPTGHEQYF.

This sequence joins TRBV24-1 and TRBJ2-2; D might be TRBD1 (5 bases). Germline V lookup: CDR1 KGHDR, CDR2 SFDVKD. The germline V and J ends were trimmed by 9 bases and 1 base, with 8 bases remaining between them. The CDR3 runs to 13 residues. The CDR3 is CATLGQNTGELFF. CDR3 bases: TGTGCCACCCTAGGACAGAACACCGGGGAGCTGTTTTTT.

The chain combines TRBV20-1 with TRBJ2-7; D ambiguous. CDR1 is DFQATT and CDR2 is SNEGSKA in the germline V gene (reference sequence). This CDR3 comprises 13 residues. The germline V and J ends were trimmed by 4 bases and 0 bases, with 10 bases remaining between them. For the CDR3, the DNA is TGCAGTGCTAATTTGCCTACCTCCTACGAGCAGTACTTC. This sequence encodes CSANLPTSYEQYF.

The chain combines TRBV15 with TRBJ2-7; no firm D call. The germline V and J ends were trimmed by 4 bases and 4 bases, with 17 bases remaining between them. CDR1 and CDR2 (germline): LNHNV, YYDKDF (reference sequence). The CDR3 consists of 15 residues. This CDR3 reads CATSNHRAAIYEQYF. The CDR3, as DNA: TGTGCCACCAGCAACCACCGCGCCGCCATATACGAGCAGTACTTC. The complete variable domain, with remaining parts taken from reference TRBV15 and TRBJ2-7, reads DAMVIQNPRYQVTQFGKPVTLSCSQTLNHNVMYWYQQKSSQAPKLLFHYYDKDFNNEADTPDNFQSRRPNTSFCFLDIRSPGLGDTAMYLCATSNHRAAIYEQYFGPGTRLTVT.

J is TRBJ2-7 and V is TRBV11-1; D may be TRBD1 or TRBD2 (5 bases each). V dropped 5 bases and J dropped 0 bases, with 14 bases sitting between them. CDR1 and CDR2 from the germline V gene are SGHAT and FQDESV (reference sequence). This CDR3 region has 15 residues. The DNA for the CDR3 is TGTGCCAGCAGCGAGGGACGGTCAAGCTCCTACGAGCAGTACTTC. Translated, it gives CASSEGRSSSYEQYF.

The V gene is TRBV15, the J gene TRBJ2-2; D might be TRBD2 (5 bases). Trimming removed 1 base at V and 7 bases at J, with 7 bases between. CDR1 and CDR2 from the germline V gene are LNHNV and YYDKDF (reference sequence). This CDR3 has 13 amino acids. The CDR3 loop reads CATSRVRDGELFF. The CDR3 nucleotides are TGTGCCACCAGCAGAGTTCGGGACGGGGAGCTGTTTTTT.

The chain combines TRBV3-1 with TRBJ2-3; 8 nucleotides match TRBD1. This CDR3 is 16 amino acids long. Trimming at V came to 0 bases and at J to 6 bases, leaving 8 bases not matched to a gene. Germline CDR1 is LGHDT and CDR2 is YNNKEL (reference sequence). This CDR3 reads CASSQDSYRGTDTQYF. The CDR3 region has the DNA TGTGCCAGCAGCCAAGATTCGTACAGGGGGACGGATACGCAGTATTTT.

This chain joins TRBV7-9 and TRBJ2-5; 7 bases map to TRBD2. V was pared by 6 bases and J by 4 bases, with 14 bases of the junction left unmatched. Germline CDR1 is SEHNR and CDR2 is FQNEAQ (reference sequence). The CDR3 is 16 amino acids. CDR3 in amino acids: CASRLWPGGSVETQYF. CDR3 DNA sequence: TGTGCCAGCAGATTATGGCCCGGCGGGAGTGTAGAGACCCAGTACTTC.

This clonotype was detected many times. CDR3 region: CASSLWRGSTYEQYF. The CDR3 nucleotides read TGTGCCAGCAGCTTATGGCGGGGGAGCACCTACGAGCAGTACTTC. The chain has TRBV7-9 and TRBJ2-7, with 7 bases identical to TRBD2. The CDR3 is 15 amino acids. Per the germline V gene, CDR1 is SEHNR and CDR2 is FQNEAQ (reference sequence). Trimming took 2 bases from V and 2 from J; bases not matched to a gene: 6.

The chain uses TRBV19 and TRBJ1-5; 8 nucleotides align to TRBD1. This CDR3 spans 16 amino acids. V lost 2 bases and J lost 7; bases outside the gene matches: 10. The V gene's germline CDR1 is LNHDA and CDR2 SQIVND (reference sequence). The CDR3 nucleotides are TGTGCCAGTAGTATATTGGCAGGGGGCATCGAACAGCCCCAGCATTTT. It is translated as CASSILAGGIEQPQHF.